This is a list of T cell receptor beta chains from one sample in a study of molecular identifiers for immune sequencing clone quantification. Using its own MiXCR run on the PCR reads, TCRdb lists one record per CDR3 protein. The table has under 600,000 distinct CDR3 sequences, 20% to 25% seen once. The sample consisted of naive CD8+ T cells from blood, with Jurkat cell RNA spiked in. These receptors came from a human donor in good health. Some libraries in this study had Jurkat cell RNA spiked in. Each CDR3 is given without its conserved first and last residue. The D gene is left open where the match is weak. Size values are once, few and many counts, or a class for expanded clones, and some rows have none.

d_gene: NA
abundance: NA
v_gene: TRBV5-1
CDR3aa: ASTPGAGYGNEQF

d_gene: NA
abundance: few
v_gene: TRBV29-1
CDR3aa: SVEPGGGTCEQY

d_gene: NA
abundance: NA
v_gene: TRBV12-3/TRBV12-4
CDR3aa: ASSYGTPNNEQF

d_gene: TRBD2
abundance: many
v_gene: TRBV20-1
CDR3aa: SASSLAGGMDEQF

d_gene: NA
abundance: NA
v_gene: TRBV12-3/TRBV12-4
CDR3aa: ASSTLMGGANTGELF

d_gene: NA
abundance: few
v_gene: TRBV11-2
CDR3aa: ASSQGQGYYGYT

d_gene: NA
abundance: few
v_gene: TRBV5-6
CDR3aa: ASSTNTQPQH

d_gene: NA
abundance: many
v_gene: TRBV6-5
CDR3aa: ASSYSHRAEEDTQY

d_gene: NA
abundance: few
v_gene: TRBV30
CDR3aa: AWSLFIDRSYEQY

d_gene: NA
abundance: few
v_gene: TRBV11-2
CDR3aa: ASSLDRGRSPPIIPIYEQY

d_gene: NA
abundance: NA
v_gene: TRBV7-9
CDR3aa: ASSGVVQETRY

d_gene: TRBD1
abundance: many
v_gene: TRBV11-3
CDR3aa: ASSFTGAYNEQF

d_gene: NA
abundance: many
v_gene: TRBV29-1
CDR3aa: SVAGLNTGELF

d_gene: TRBD1
abundance: many
v_gene: TRBV20-1
CDR3aa: SARDETGGYSPLH

d_gene: NA
abundance: few
v_gene: TRBV27
CDR3aa: ASSYKVGYEQY

d_gene: TRBD2
abundance: few
v_gene: TRBV25-1
CDR3aa: ASSEYSSGGGEQY

d_gene: NA
abundance: NA
v_gene: TRBV9
CDR3aa: ASSVGLRAADTQY

d_gene: NA
abundance: NA
v_gene: TRBV9
CDR3aa: ASSPDGFLNEQY

d_gene: NA
abundance: NA
v_gene: TRBV6-2/TRBV6-3
CDR3aa: ASSYPALAETQY

d_gene: TRBD2
abundance: many
v_gene: TRBV7-6
CDR3aa: ASSSGGSGVPDTQY

d_gene: NA
abundance: few
v_gene: TRBV7-2
CDR3aa: ASRMGVGSNQPQH

d_gene: NA
abundance: many
v_gene: TRBV6-5
CDR3aa: ASSYTRLRLGSGANVLT

d_gene: NA
abundance: many
v_gene: TRBV29-1
CDR3aa: SVELWGAEGNTIY

d_gene: NA
abundance: many
v_gene: TRBV7-9
CDR3aa: ASSLGPGQVYEQY

d_gene: TRBD1
abundance: many
v_gene: TRBV5-6
CDR3aa: ASSPRTGAFYEQF

d_gene: TRBD2
abundance: NA
v_gene: TRBV11-2
CDR3aa: ASSSFRLAANTGELF

d_gene: NA
abundance: many
v_gene: TRBV4-3
CDR3aa: ASEGDSVSNQPQH

d_gene: NA
abundance: few
v_gene: TRBV6-1
CDR3aa: ASRRWDQPQH

d_gene: NA
abundance: many
v_gene: TRBV6-5
CDR3aa: ASSYSQGAYTEAF

d_gene: TRBD1
abundance: many
v_gene: TRBV5-6
CDR3aa: ASGLRGQGITGELF

d_gene: NA
abundance: NA
v_gene: TRBV6-2/TRBV6-3
CDR3aa: ASSYSVRGAWTEAF

d_gene: NA
abundance: few
v_gene: TRBV29-1
CDR3aa: SVEDLIPGANYGYT

d_gene: NA
abundance: many
v_gene: TRBV27
CDR3aa: ASSPGTKAYEQY

d_gene: NA
abundance: many
v_gene: TRBV6-5
CDR3aa: ASTKTERGEAF

d_gene: NA
abundance: NA
v_gene: TRBV20-1
CDR3aa: SATKKDWRARYNEQF

d_gene: NA
abundance: few
v_gene: TRBV27
CDR3aa: ASSILGSRETQY

d_gene: NA
abundance: few
v_gene: TRBV20-1
CDR3aa: SAPTGTSSKFGYT

d_gene: NA
abundance: few
v_gene: TRBV4-1
CDR3aa: ASSQVSGSYEQY

d_gene: NA
abundance: NA
v_gene: TRBV9
CDR3aa: ASSVGGYDEKLF

d_gene: TRBD1
abundance: NA
v_gene: TRBV12-3/TRBV12-4
CDR3aa: ASSLAGTGAGGELF

d_gene: NA
abundance: many
v_gene: TRBV7-2
CDR3aa: ASSAPLRVGDTEAF